This T cell receptor beta chain stems from a study of blood T cell repertoires in COVID-19. Study context: COVID-19 samples, acute and convalescent, were from the United States, Italy and Spain. T cells, B-cell-depleted T cells, or PBMCs supplied cDNA or gDNA.

J was trimmed by 5 bases and V by 1 base; bases with no gene match: 3. This CDR3 comprises 14 residues. Per the germline V gene, CDR1 is SGHNT and CDR2 is YYREEE (reference sequence). This clone was counted once. Original methodology: From reference gene primer amplification, estimates of nucleated cell counts were derived. Repertoires were generated with immunoSEQ multiplex PCR, while TCRdb's copy carries only in-frame clones and drops some. V, J and clone size were drawn from that table, and D and trimming were deduced from the DNA. The sample contains 150,000 or so clones, approximately 80% of which appear only once.

The chain is built from TRBV5-4 and TRBJ1-1, with 9 bases aligning to TRBD1. The sequence came from a human donor in a cohort sampled during active COVID-19. The source material was peripheral blood. The CDR3 loop is CASSLTGGKTEAFF. Written as DNA, the CDR3 is TGTGCCAGCAGCTTGACAGGGGGCAAAACTGAAGCTTTCTTT.